Listed below are T cell receptor beta chains from one sample, sequenced in a study of blood T cell repertoires in COVID-19. TCRdb keeps only in-frame clones here, not all; method: immunoSEQ multiplex PCR. The repertoire holds around 620,000 clones, about nine tenths seen once, with under 0.3% in the top ten. Input material: peripheral blood. Receptors were obtained from a woman under 30 with acute or convalescent COVID-19. Each CDR3 is given with its conserved first and last residue. Fields, in order: clone size, V gene, CDR3 protein. Not every row has a clone size; where given, it reads once, few, many or a size class.

>-|TRBV30
CAGGQQETQYF
>-|TRBV18
CASSPSGTPSYEQYF
>-|TRBV27
CASRRPLRGNQPQHF
>once|TRBV6-5
CASSYSRGVGQPQHF
>-|TRBV5-8
CASSPGAGWRGFQETQYF
>-|TRBV28
CASSSSSTRSEKLFF
>-|TRBV6-1
CASSDPTATFNYGYTF
>-|TRBV6-2/TRBV6-3
CASSKTGETQHF
>-|TRBV18
CASSPTGLRGNTIYF
>once|TRBV29-1
CSVEDRERGSTDTQYF